Detailed here is one T cell receptor beta chain. The data derive from a study of long-term antiretroviral therapy in people with HIV. Survey-level immunoSEQ v3.0 assays were run. Clones were read by immunoSEQ multiplex PCR, and TCRdb kept only the in-frame ones, dropping some. This table holds around 22,000 clones, roughly 84% found once. With 4 bases clipped from V and 2 bases from J, the junction kept 3 bases outside the gene matches. CDR1 and CDR2 from the germline V gene are ENHRY and SYGVKD. This CDR3 spans 15 amino acids. The receptor was isolated from a man aged 30-40 years with HIV. V and J are TRBV10-3 and TRBJ2-7; 12 bases are a match to TRBD2. The source was unsorted PBMCs, collected about 4.1 years after starting antiretroviral therapy. In nucleotides, the CDR3 is TGTGCCATCAGTGGGACTAGCGGGGACACCTACGAGCAGTACTTC. Amino acids: CAISGTSGDTYEQYF.